This T cell receptor beta chain is from a study of blood T cell repertoires in COVID-19 (dated by TCRdb to the early 2020s). Notes on the research overall: Samples covering the acute and convalescent phases of COVID-19 were provided by collaborators in the United States, Italy and Spain. The prospective study material was composed of cDNA or gDNA derived from T cells, B-cell-depleted T cells, or PBMCs. Deeply sampled blood TCRbeta repertoires from subjects exposed to, actively infected with, or recovered from COVID-19 were included in the dataset. The repertoires were released in a freely available public database meant as a resource for research on the immune response to SARS-CoV-2. The samples were drawn from two sources: the first 160 participants of the ongoing ImmuneRACE study, and 1,000 to 1,500 subjects contributed by 6 global collaborators. A de-identified subject ID, COVID-19 status, age in years and sex were almost always included in the sample metadata. Where HLA class I and class II types were available, the types were taken from metadata supplied by the sample provider, not from assay-based typing.

Concerning this clone: Its antigen remains unidentified. There are no base qualities to consult, and no much larger clone falls within one base.

TCRbeta CDR3 regions were amplified from genomic DNA using the immunoSEQ Assay, a bias-controlled multiplex PCR. From the authors' description of their analysis: Within the assay, amplification of reference gene primers was used to estimate how many nucleated cells each sample contained. To quantify the absolute abundance of each unique TCRbeta CDR3 rearrangement, sequence reads were collapsed and filtered. Productive Simpson clonality was computed per sample as the square root of Simpson's diversity index over productive rearrangements. TCRdb provides this immuneACCESS table in a form limited to in-frame rearrangements. Some clones are lacking; in checked studies, under half of them reflect an unresolved V gene, and why the rest are absent is not known. V and J calls and clone size are given by that table; D and trimming were obtained from the DNA. The sample table holds 280,000 or so clones, of which over 75% were seen once. The biggest ten clones account for roughly 15% of the sample.

CDR1 and CDR2 are drawn from the germline V gene: MDHEN, SYDVKM. Between the V and J ends, shortened by 3 bases and 5 bases respectively, the junction contains 7 bases. The CDR3 numbers 12 residues from cysteine through phenylalanine. Only the CDR3 portion is preserved as DNA: 36 bases, with reading frame beginning at the first base. Collaborating institutions collected whole blood in K2EDTA tubes following their own protocols. Collaborator samples were shipped for TCRbeta analysis as frozen whole blood, isolated PBMCs, or DNA extracted from either sample type. Here is what the overall study found, with its caveats: Clinical and demographic metadata were provided uncurated, with the amount varying by source and participant.

The origin of this receptor is a human donor in a cohort sampled during active COVID-19. The chain was built from TRBV28 and TRBJ1-2; the best D guess is TRBD1, with 5 bases matching. The sequencing sample was made of peripheral blood. The sequenced DNA is TGTGCCAGCAGTTTGGCAGGGTATGGCTACACCTTC. This is translated as CASSLAGYGYTF.